Reported below is one TCR beta chain. The authors' processing: Amplification from reference gene primers served as the basis for estimated nucleated cell counts. Libraries were prepared by immunoSEQ multiplex PCR; TCRdb keeps only in-frame clonotypes and omits some of them. Clonal size and the V and J genes are those of that table, whereas D and trimming came from the DNA. The sample lists more than 350,000 clones, 80% to 90% occurring once. Trimming pared 6 bases from V and 1 base from J, leaving 10 bases between. The CDR3 runs 13 residues. Per germline, CDR1 GTSNPN and CDR2 SVGIG (reference sequence). This record comes from a study of blood T cell repertoires in COVID-19. Individuals drawn from 24 US areas were roughly 18 to 95 years old. In assigning cohorts, the study relied on participant-reported clinical history. Either two negative PCRs, clearance, or symptom resolution qualified Cohort 3 donors as recovered.

V is TRBV30 and J is TRBJ1-5; D ambiguous. The source of this sequence is a woman in her 50s who had recovered from COVID-19. Input material: PBMCs or T cells enriched from blood (not recorded which). CDR3 nucleotide sequence: TGTGCCTGCAACCTGGGCAGCAATCAGCCCCAGCATTTT. Residues: CACNLGSNQPQHF. Complete variable domain (other parts from reference TRBV30 and TRBJ1-5): SQTIHQWPATLVQPVGSPLSLECTVEGTSNPNLYWYRQAAGRGLQLLFYSVGIGQISSEVPQNLSASRPQDRQFILSSKKLLLSDSGFYLCACNLGSNQPQHFGDGTRLSIL.